The clone carrying this T cell receptor (beta chain) was picked up a small number of times. Its target is not known. The authors reverse transcribed all of the isolated RNA, so sequencing captured expressed TCRB transcripts. Data came from immunoSEQ multiplex PCR; TCRdb stores just in-frame clones and leaves some out. Of 500,000 to 850,000 clones in the sample, about an eighth were seen once. The record originates from a study of beta chain features in type 1 diabetes. Notes on the study in general: Sampled from patients, naive, central memory and Treg TCRB repertoires appeared more similar than those sampled from healthy donors. For Type 1 diabetes patients, all four CD4+ subsets carried TCRB CDR3s that were moderately but significantly shorter. Sequencing of cDNA might inflate the share of cells that strongly express TCR.

CDR3 length: 16 residues. Trimming stripped 0 bases from V and 2 bases from J, with 15 bases between. Germline V gene sequence: CDR1 SGHDT, CDR2 YYEEEE. The receptor was isolated from a man aged 18 to 29 with type 1 diabetes. Material for sequencing was naive CD4+ T cells from blood. V is TRBV5-6 and J is TRBJ2-7; maybe TRBD1 (6 bases). CDR3 sequence reads: CASSLAPGQVPYEQYF. For the CDR3, the DNA is TGTGCCAGCAGCTTGGCACCGGGACAAGTACCCTACGAGCAGTACTTC.